The 15 T cell receptor beta chains below were found in one sample sequenced in a study of blood T cell repertoires in COVID-19. Repertoires were generated with immunoSEQ multiplex PCR, while TCRdb's copy carries only in-frame clones and drops some. In the table there are about 50,000 clones, roughly 90% of which are singletons. The sample comprised peripheral blood. Receptors originate from a human donor in a cohort sampled during active COVID-19.

The rearrangement joins TRBV19 to TRBJ2-7, with 8 bases that match TRBD2. The trim removed 6 bases at V and 4 bases at J, leaving 5 bases unmatched. CDR3 length equals 13 residues. The germline V gene encodes CDR1 LNHDA and CDR2 SQIVND (reference sequence). CDR3 coding DNA: TGTGCCAGTAGCCCGGGGGGGGGATACGAGCAGTACGTC. This codes for CASSPGGGYEQYV.

The chain employs TRBV15 and TRBJ2-7; 9 bases align to TRBD2. CDR1 and CDR2 from the germline V gene are LNHNV and YYDKDF (reference sequence). The CDR3 sequence is 17 residues long. V was pared by 0 bases and J by 2 bases, with 8 bases of the junction left unmatched. CDR3: CATSRDHRGGGAYEQYF. DNA of the CDR3: TGTGCCACCAGCAGAGATCATAGGGGCGGGGGGGCCTACGAGCAGTACTTC.

The genes are TRBV7-9 and TRBJ2-1; TRBD2 matches 14 bases. The CDR3 consists of 16 residues. CDR1 and CDR2 (germline): SEHNR, FQNEAQ (reference sequence). The ends lost 4 bases at V and 5 bases at J; junction bases unmatched: 4. CDR3 bases: TGTGCCAGCAGCTGGGGACTAGCGGGAGTCAACAATGAGCAGTTCTTC. Protein: CASSWGLAGVNNEQFF.

This rearrangement joins TRBV3-1 (or the pseudogene TRBV3-2) to TRBJ2-7, with TRBD2 as a possible D gene (5 bases). The ends were cut back, 0 bases at V and 0 bases at J, with 12 bases in the middle. The germline V gene has CDR1 LGHDT and CDR2 YNNKEL (reference sequence). The CDR3 consists of 16 residues. CDR3 loop: CASSQDPRDPSYEQYF. In nucleotides, the CDR3 is TGTGCCAGCAGCCAAGATCCGAGGGATCCCTCCTACGAGCAGTACTTC.

The chain couples TRBV24-1 to TRBJ2-7; 10 positions match TRBD1. Losses at the gene ends were 6 bases for V and 1 base for J; bases not matched to a gene: 5. CDR1 and CDR2 (germline): KGHDR, SFDVKD. The CDR3 loop spans 15 amino acids. CDR3 residues: CATSSSGQGSYEQYF. The CDR3 DNA is TGTGCCACCAGTAGCTCGGGACAGGGGTCCTACGAGCAGTACTTC.

The chain recombines TRBV11-2 with TRBJ2-7, with a weak D call TRBD1 (6 bases). CDR1 and CDR2 (germline): SGHAT, FQNNGV. CDR3 length: 14 amino acids. Trimming took off 5 bases at V and 4 bases at J, with 15 bases between the two ends. CDR3: CASSPLDRWYEQYF. The CDR3 DNA is TGTGCCAGCAGCCCTTTAGACAGGTGGTACGAGCAGTACTTC.

This rearrangement joins TRBV5-5 to TRBJ2-7; D possibly corresponds to TRBD1 (6 bases). Trimming took 6 bases from V and 3 from J, leaving 16 bases between them. This CDR3 spans 14 amino acids. Germline V lookup: CDR1 SGHKS, CDR2 YYEKEE (reference sequence). The CDR3 DNA follows: TGTGCCAGCAAGCAAGGGGACAACTACTACGAGCAGTACGTC. It encodes CASKQGDNYYEQYV.

This rearrangement joins TRBV30 to TRBJ2-2; D may be TRBD2 (5 bases). Germline V gives CDR1 GTSNPN, CDR2 SVGIG (reference sequence). This CDR3 is built from 13 residues. Trimming took 0 bases from V and 6 from J, leaving 8 bases between them. CDR3 bases: TGTGCCTGGAGTGTGGAGGTCGCCGGGGAGCTGTTTTTT. It yields the protein CAWSVEVAGELFF.

The gene calls are TRBV24-1 and TRBJ1-2; maybe TRBD1 (6 bases). The CDR3 is 12 residues long. Germline CDR1 is KGHDR and CDR2 is SFDVKD. V was shortened by 7 bases and J by 7 bases, with 12 bases between the two germline ends. CDR3 in amino acids: CATRRTDGGYTF. The CDR3 region has the DNA TGTGCCACCAGAAGGACAGATGGTGGCTACACCTTC.

V gene TRBV9 combines with J gene TRBJ2-6, with D maybe TRBD1 (6 bases). The V gene's germline CDR1 is SGDLS and CDR2 YYNGEE. This CDR3 is 18 amino acids long. The V and J ends lost 1 base and 0 bases respectively, with 14 bases between them. The CDR3: CASSVSRTALSGANVLTF. The DNA of the CDR3 is TGTGCCAGCAGCGTATCTCGGACAGCTCTCTCTGGGGCCAACGTCCTGACTTTC. The variable domain in full, completed from reference TRBV9 and TRBJ2-6, reads DSGVTQTPKHLITATGQRVTLRCSPRSGDLSVYWYQQSLDQGLQFLIQYYNGEERAKGNILERFSAQQFPDLHSELNLSSLELGDSALYFCASSVSRTALSGANVLTFGAGSRLTVL.

This clone was found once. The chain has TRBV3-1 (or the pseudogene TRBV3-2) and TRBJ2-2, with D possibly being TRBD2 (6 bases). The V end lost 3 bases, the J end lost 6 bases, and 17 bases lay between the germline ends. This CDR3 is built from 16 residues. The germline V gene encodes CDR1 LGHDT and CDR2 YNNKEL (reference sequence). The CDR3 sequence is CASSQSGEIPPGELFF. The CDR3 coding sequence is TGTGCCAGCAGCCAGTCGGGGGAGATACCCCCCGGGGAGCTGTTTTTT.

CDR3 protein: CATSDTGLYNEQFF. The CDR3 region has the DNA TGTGCCACCAGTGATACGGGACTTTACAATGAGCAGTTCTTC. The chain recombines TRBV24-1 with TRBJ2-1, with D maybe TRBD2 (6 bases). This CDR3 region has 14 residues. Trimming took 3 bases from V and 4 from J, leaving 9 bases between them. CDR1 is KGHDR and CDR2 is SFDVKD in the germline V gene.

This chain joins TRBV10-3 and TRBJ2-7; 11 positions match TRBD2. V shed 4 bases and J 1 base; nucleotides not matched to a gene: 0. The CDR3 spans 14 residues. Germline CDR1 reads ENHRY; CDR2 reads SYGVKD. CDR3 DNA sequence: TGTGCCATCAGTGGGACTAGCGGGTCCTACGAGCAGTACGTC. Encoded protein: CAISGTSGSYEQYV.

The chain links TRBV18 to TRBJ2-1; D perhaps matches TRBD2 (5 bases). The CDR3 is made up of 16 amino acids. The germline CDR1 and CDR2 sequences are KGHSH and LQKENI. V lost 3 bases and J lost 5, with 17 bases in between. The CDR3 region is CASSPISGGVNNEQFF. CDR3 DNA: TGTGCCAGCTCACCTATCAGCGGAGGAGTAAACAATGAGCAGTTCTTC.

The chain recombines TRBV2 with TRBJ2-3, with 10 bases fitting TRBD2. The junction had 3 bases not matched to a gene; V was cut back by 6 bases and J by 0 bases. The CDR3 is 15 amino acids. CDR1 is SNHLY and CDR2 is FYNNEI in the germline V gene. Here the CDR3 reads CASRGTSVSTDTQYF. The DNA of the CDR3 is TGTGCCAGCAGGGGGACTAGCGTGAGCACAGATACGCAGTATTTT.